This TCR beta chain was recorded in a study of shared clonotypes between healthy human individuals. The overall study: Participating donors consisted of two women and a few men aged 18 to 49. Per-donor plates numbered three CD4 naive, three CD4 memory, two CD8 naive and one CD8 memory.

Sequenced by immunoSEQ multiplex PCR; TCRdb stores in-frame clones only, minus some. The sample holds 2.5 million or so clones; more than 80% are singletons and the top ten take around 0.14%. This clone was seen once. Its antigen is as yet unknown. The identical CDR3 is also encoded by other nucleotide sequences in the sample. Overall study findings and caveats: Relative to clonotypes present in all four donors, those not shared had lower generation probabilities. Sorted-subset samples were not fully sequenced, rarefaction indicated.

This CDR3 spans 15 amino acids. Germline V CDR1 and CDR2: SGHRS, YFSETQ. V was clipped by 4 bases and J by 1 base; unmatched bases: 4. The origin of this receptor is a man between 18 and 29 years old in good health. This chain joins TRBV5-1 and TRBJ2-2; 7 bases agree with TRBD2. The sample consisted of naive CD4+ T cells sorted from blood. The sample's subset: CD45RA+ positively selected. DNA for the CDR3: TGCGCCAGCAGCAGCGGGACTTTGAACACCGGGGAGCTGTTTTTT. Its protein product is CASSSGTLNTGELFF.